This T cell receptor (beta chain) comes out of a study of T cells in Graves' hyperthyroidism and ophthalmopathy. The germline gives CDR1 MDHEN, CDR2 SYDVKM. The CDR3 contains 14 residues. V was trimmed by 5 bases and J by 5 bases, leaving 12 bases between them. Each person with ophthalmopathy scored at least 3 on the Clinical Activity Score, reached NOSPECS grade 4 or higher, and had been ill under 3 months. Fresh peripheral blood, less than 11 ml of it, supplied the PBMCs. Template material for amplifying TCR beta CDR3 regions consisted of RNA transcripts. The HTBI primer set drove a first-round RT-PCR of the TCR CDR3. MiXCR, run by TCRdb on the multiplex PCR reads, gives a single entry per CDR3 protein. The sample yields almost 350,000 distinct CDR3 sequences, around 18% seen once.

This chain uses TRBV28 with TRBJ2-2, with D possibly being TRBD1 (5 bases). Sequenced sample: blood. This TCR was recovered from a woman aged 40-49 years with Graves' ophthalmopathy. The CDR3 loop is CASSRQLYTGELFF. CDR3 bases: TGTGCCAGCAGTCGACAGTTATATACCGGGGAGCTGTTTTTT.